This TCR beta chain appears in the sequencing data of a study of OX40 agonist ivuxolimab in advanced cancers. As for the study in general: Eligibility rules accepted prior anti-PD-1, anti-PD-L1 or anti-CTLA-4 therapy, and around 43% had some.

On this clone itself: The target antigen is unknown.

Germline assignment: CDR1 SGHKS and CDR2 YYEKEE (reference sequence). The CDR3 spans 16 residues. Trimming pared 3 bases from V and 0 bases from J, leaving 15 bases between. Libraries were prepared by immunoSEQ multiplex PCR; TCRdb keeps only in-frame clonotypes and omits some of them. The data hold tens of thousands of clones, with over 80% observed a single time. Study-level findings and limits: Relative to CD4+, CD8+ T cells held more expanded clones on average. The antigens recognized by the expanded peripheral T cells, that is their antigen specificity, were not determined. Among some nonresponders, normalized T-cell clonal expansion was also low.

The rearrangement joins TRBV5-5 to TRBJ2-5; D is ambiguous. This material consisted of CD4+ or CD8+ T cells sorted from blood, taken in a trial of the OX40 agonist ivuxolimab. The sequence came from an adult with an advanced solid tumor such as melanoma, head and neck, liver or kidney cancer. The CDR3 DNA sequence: TGTGCCAGCAGCTCCGGGCCCAGAGTGAACCAAGAGACCCAGTACTTC. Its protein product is CASSSGPRVNQETQYF.